This T cell receptor (beta chain) appears in the sequencing data of a study of siplizumab effects on memory and regulatory T cells (dated by TCRdb to between 2017 and 2020). Broadly, across the study: The study looked at the effect of siplizumab, an anti-CD2 antibody, on alloreactive T-cell subsets in allogeneic mixed lymphocyte reactions made from human PBMCs.

The CDR3 goes from the cysteine to the phenylalanine over 15 residues. The entry retains the CDR3 DNA only, 45 bases that are in frame from base 1. Trimming takes 4 bases off V and 0 bases off J; junction bases not matched to a gene: 6. The germline V gene provides CDR1 SGHRS and CDR2 YFSETQ. TCRbeta CDR3 sequencing was performed on sorted unstimulated T cells and on proliferating T cells recovered from mixed lymphocyte reactions. Fresh whole blood from approximately 10 HLA-typed healthy donors was used to isolate PBMCs. To map where alloreactive clones came from, CD4+ regulatory T cells in the unstimulated state were FACS-sorted. Overall study outcomes, separate from this receptor: Because sequences at frequencies below about 10^-5 were poorly captured, only a minor fraction of alloreactive clones could be mapped back to unstimulated subsets. The cumulative frequency of alloreactive sequences traceable to unstimulated CD4+ memory T cells was significantly reduced by siplizumab. Whether proliferating Tregs from siplizumab cultures actually had suppressive function was not functionally confirmed. Unstimulated naive T cells appeared more diverse than memory T cells, and naive cells seemed to contribute substantially to the alloresponse. Among mappable alloreactive CD4+ clones, an average Treg-derived fraction of almost 70% was observed with siplizumab, compared with 25% to 30% in control reactions. About 75-95% of proliferating CD4+ or CD8+ clones could not be given a naive or memory phenotype.

The method behind the library was the immunoSEQ multiplex PCR assay. Each sample had some 10^5 TCR templates assayed by the deep sequencing platform. Genomic DNA extracted from sorted T cells was used for TCRbeta CDR3 sequencing. As for how the authors treated the data: The R programming language was used for clonal analysis of TCRbeta CDR3 data. Comparing unstimulated samples against CFSE-low samples taken after the reaction was how alloreactive CD4+ and CD8+ clones were defined. Regulatory or non-regulatory origin of alloreactive CD4+ clones was assigned by matching sequences to the sorted unstimulated Treg and non-Treg repertoires. The source is immuneACCESS, and TCRdb retained only in-frame sequences with V and J called. Part of the clones is not carried over; for the studies checked, unresolved V genes explain less than half of this, and the remainder is unexplained. D and trimming come from the DNA, and the V and J calls and clone size come from that table. A total of some 100,000 clones appear in this sample, 90% to 95% of them only once. Around 0.77% of the sample rests with the top ten.

Concerning this clone: What this receptor recognizes is not known. No quality values exist for individual bases; no much larger clone is one base distant.

This clonotype was obtained from a human donor in good health. What was sequenced was Tregs sorted from blood. The V gene is TRBV5-1 and the J gene is TRBJ1-1; a stretch of 7 junction bases matches TRBD1. The DNA sequence is as follows: TGCGCCAGCAGCCCCAGGGGACAGTTGAACACTGAAGCTTTCTTT. Its protein product is CASSPRGQLNTEAFF.